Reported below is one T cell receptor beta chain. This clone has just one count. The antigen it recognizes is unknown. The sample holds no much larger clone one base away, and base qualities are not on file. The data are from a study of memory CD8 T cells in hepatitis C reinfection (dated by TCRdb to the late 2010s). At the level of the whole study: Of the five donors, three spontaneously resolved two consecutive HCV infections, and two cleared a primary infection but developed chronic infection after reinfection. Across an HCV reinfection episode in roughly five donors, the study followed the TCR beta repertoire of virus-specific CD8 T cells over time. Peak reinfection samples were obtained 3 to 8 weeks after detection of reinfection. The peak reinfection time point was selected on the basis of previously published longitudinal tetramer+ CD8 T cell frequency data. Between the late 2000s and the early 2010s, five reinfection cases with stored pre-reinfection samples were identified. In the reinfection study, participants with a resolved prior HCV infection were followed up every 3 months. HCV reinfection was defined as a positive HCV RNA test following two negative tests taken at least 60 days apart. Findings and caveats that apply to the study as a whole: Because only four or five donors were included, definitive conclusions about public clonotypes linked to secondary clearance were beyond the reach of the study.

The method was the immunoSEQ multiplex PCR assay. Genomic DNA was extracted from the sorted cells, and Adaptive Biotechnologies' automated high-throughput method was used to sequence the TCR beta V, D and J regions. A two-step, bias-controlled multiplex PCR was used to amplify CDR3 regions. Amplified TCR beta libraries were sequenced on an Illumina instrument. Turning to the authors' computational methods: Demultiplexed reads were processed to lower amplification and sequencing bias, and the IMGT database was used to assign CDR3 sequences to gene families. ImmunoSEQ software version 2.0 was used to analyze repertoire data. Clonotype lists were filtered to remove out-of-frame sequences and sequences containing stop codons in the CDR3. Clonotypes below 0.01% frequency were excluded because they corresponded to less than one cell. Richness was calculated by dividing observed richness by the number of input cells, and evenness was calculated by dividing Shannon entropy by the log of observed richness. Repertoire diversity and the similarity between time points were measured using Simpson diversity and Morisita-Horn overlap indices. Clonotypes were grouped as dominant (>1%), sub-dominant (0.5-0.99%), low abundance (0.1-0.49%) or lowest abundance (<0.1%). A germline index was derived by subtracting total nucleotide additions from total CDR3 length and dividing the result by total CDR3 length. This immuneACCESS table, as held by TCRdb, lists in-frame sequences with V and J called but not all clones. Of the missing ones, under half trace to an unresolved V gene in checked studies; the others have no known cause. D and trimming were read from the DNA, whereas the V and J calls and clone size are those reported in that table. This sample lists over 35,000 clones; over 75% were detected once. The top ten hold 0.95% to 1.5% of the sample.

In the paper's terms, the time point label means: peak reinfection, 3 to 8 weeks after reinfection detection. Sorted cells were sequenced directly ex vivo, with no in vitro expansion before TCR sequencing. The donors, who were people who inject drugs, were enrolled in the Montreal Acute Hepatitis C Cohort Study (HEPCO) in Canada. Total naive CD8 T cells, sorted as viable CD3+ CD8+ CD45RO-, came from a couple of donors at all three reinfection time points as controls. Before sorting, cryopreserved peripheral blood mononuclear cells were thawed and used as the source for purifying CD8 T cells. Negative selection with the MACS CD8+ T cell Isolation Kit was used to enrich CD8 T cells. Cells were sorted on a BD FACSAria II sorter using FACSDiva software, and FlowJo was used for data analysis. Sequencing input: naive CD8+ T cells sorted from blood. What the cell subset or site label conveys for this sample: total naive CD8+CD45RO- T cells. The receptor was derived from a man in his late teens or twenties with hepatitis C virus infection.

The CDR3 in this case is CASSHASSYEQYF. The DNA reads TGTGCCAGCAGCCACGCGAGCTCCTACGAGCAGTACTTC. The chain was built from TRBV7-9 and TRBJ2-7, with an unclear D gene assignment. V loses 5 bases, J loses 0 bases, and the germline ends lie 8 bases apart. The germline V gene (reference sequence) supplies CDR1 SEHNR and CDR2 FQNEAQ. The CDR3 measures 13 amino acids from cysteine to phenylalanine. The only DNA kept is the CDR3, 39 bases in frame from the first base.